This T cell receptor (beta chain) was obtained from a study of vaccination and CD4 T cells after COVID-19. Points from the study as a whole: From about 20 to 38, the median of SARS-CoV-2-reactive clonotypes rose without reaching significance. Spike mono-reactivity was found in 304 of the 307 vaccine-specific clones identified in convalescent patients.

In the case of this clonotype: Its antigen remains unidentified.

Treatment described: roughly ten-day PBMC culture with coronavirus spike peptide pools or control peptides (ViraFEST assay). CD4+ T-cell collection from the unexposed donor predated the COVID-19 pandemic (2011-2018). ViraFEST expanded antigen-specific T cells with peptide pools, then sequenced TCRs. Wells that each held about 2 million PBMCs were cultured with around 9.7 IU/ml IL-2 and about 10 ug/ml peptide pools. Cultured CD4+ T cell DNA was sequenced using the Oncomine TCR Beta short-read assay. TCRdb reprocessed the PCR reads with MiXCR, giving one entry per CDR3 protein. The sample shows fewer than 2,000 distinct CDR3 sequences, just under 20% of them seen only once. Germline CDR1 and CDR2: SGDLS and YYNGEE. There are 14 residues in the CDR3. V was trimmed by 0 bases and J by 4 bases, leaving 10 bases between them.

The TCR comes from a human donor in good health. The chain recombines TRBV9 with TRBJ1-1; D is unclear. Source material: CD4+ T cells from blood, cultured in vitro. The CDR3 sequence is CASSVGLGSTEAFF. The CDR3, as DNA: TGTGCCAGCAGCGTAGGTCTGGGTAGCACTGAAGCTTTCTTT.